The clone carrying this T cell receptor beta chain was counted once. The antigen remains undetermined. In the PCR, 60 Vbeta and 13 Jbeta primers were used. Profiled with immunoSEQ multiplex PCR; TCRdb holds only in-frame clones, not every one. The table includes a few hundred thousand clones, about 80% detected once. Though nominally healthy at sampling, donors likely had unrecorded immune exposures. This sample is part of a study of cytomegalovirus exposure and HLA in healthy donors. Findings and limits, study-wide: For most TCR beta V segments, an earlier analysis put the productive rate at about 87% or about 30% of the time.

Sequencing used PBMCs. This receptor was taken from a woman aged 60-75 years in good health and CMV-seropositive.

CDR3 DNA sequence: TGTGCCAGCAGCCGGGATCTAGGAATCTATGGCTACACCTTC. Translated: CASSRDLGIYGYTF. This chain uses TRBV9 with TRBJ1-2; D unresolved. CDR1 and CDR2 (germline): SGDLS, YYNGEE. Trimming took off 4 bases at V and 4 bases at J, with 14 bases between the two ends. The CDR3 covers 14 residues.